Here is one T cell receptor (beta chain) with its context. The antigen remains unidentified. The data derive from a study of T cell repertoires in cytomegalovirus infection. Study information: Through public TCR beta signatures, both CMV infection and matching HLA type were indicated.

Findings and caveats of the study: The study identified carriers of CMV plus the relevant HLA from cumulative public TCR beta family frequency.

The germline gives CDR1 KGHDR, CDR2 SFDVKD. The junction had 0 bases not matched to a gene; V was cut back by 2 bases and J by 6 bases. The CDR3 is 12 amino acids. Each CDR3 protein is one row after TCRdb ran MiXCR on the reads. The profile shows 370,000 or so distinct CDR3 sequences, roughly 34% of them singletons. The clonotype comes from a human donor in good health (CMV status not recorded). Some clones in this sample may be carry-over from other donors' samples. Material: cultured PBMCs, obtained from culture after CMV antigen stimulation. The rearrangement joins TRBV24-1 to TRBJ2-7, with 7 bases matching TRBD1. CDR3 residues: CATSDSGGEQYF. The CDR3 nucleotides read TGTGCCACCAGTGATTCAGGGGGCGAGCAGTACTTC.